The subject of this entry is one T cell receptor beta chain. Its target is not known. Trimming pared 0 bases from V and 8 bases from J, leaving 13 bases between. CDR3 length: 14 amino acids. Germline-derived CDR1 and CDR2 are SGHAT and FQNNGV. This entry comes from a study of vaccination and CD4 T cells after COVID-19. Study context: Median time from second vaccine dose to sampling was just over 70 days (14 to 241). Cells were stimulated with overlapping spike peptides from SARS-CoV-2, HCoV-NL63, HCoV-OC43 and HCoV-229E.

Treatment specified: approximately nine-day PBMC culture with coronavirus spike peptide pools or control peptides (ViraFEST assay). Once obtained from cultured CD4+ T cells, the DNA was sequenced using the Oncomine TCR Beta short-read assay. MiXCR, run by TCRdb on the PCR reads, gives a single entry per CDR3 protein. The sample shows roughly 16,000 distinct CDR3 sequences, around 74% of them seen only once. The sequenced sample consisted of CD4+ T cells from blood, cultured in vitro. This chain connects TRBV11-2 to TRBJ1-2; D is possibly TRBD1 (6 bases). The source of this sequence is a human donor who had recovered from COVID-19. The DNA for the CDR3 is TGTGCCAGCAGCTTAGATCCGACAGGCGGAGGCTACACCTTC. Encoded protein: CASSLDPTGGGYTF.